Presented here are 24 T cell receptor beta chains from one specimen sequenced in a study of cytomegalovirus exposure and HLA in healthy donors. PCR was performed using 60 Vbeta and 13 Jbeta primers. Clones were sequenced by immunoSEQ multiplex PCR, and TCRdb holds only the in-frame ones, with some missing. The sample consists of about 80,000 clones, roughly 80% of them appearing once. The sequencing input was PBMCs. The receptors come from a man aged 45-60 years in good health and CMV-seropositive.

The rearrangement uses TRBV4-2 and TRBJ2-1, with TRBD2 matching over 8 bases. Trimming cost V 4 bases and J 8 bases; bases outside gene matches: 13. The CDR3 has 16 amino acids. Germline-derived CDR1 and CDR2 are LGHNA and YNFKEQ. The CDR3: CASSLHPSGPGYEQFF. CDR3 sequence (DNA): TGTGCCAGCAGCCTGCATCCTAGCGGGCCGGGATATGAGCAGTTCTTC.

The CDR3 region has the DNA TGCGCCAGCAGCCCGGGACTAGCGGGTGGGAATGAGCAGTTCTTC. This gives the protein CASSPGLAGGNEQFF. The chain has TRBV4-1 and TRBJ2-1; TRBD2 matches 12 bases. The CDR3 covers 15 residues. The germline CDR1 and CDR2 sequences are MGHRA and YSYEKL. Losses at the gene ends were 4 bases for V and 7 bases for J; bases not matched to a gene: 5.

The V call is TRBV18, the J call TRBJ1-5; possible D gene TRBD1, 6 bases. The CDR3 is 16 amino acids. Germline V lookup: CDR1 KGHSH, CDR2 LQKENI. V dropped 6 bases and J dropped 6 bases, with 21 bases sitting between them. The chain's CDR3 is CASSQSPTGSGQPQHF. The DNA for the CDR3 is TGTGCCAGCTCCCAAAGCCCCACAGGGTCGGGTCAGCCCCAGCATTTT.

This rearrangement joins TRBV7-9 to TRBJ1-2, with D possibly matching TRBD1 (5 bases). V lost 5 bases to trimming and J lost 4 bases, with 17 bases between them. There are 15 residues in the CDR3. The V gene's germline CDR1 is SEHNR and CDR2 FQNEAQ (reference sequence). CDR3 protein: CASSGVGGPVYGYTF. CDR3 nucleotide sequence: TGTGCCAGCAGCGGAGTGGGGGGACCGGTCTATGGCTACACCTTC.

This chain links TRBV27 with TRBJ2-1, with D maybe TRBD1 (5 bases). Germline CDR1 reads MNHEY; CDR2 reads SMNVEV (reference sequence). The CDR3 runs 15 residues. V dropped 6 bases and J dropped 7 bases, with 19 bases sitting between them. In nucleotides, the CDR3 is TGTGCCAGCAGCACCTTATGGGGCAGTCAAAATGAGCAGTTCTTC. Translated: CASSTLWGSQNEQFF.

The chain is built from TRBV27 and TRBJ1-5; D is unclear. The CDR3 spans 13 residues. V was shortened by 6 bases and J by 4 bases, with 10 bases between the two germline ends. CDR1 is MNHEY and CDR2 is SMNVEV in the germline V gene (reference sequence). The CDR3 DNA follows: TGTGCCAGCAGGGAGACTTGGAATCAGCCCCAGCATTTT. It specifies CASRETWNQPQHF.

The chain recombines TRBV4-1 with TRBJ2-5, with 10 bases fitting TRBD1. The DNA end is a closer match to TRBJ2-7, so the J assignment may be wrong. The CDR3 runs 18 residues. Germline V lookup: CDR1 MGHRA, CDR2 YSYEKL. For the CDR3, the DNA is TGCGCCAGCAGCCAAGATATTCCCCTCGACAGGGGGCGGTACGAGCAGTACTTC. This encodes CASSQDIPLDRGRYEQYF.

The CDR3 DNA is TGTGCCTGGAGTGCTGGCAGGGGGACCTACGAGCAGTACTTC. This encodes CAWSAGRGTYEQYF. The chain couples TRBV30 to TRBJ2-7; 7 nucleotides agree with TRBD1. Germline V lookup: CDR1 GTSNPN, CDR2 SVGIG (reference sequence). The junction had 5 bases not matched to a gene; V was cut back by 1 base and J by 2 bases. The CDR3 runs to 14 residues.

The CDR3, as DNA: TGTGCCAGTAGTATAAAGGGGACTAGCGCCAGCACAGATACGCAGTATTTT. Amino acids: CASSIKGTSASTDTQYF. This chain joins TRBV19 and TRBJ2-3, with 10 bases lining up with TRBD2. In germline, CDR1 is LNHDA, CDR2 SQIVND (reference sequence). V gave up 2 bases and J gave up 0 bases; unmatched junction bases: 5. The CDR3 extends over 17 amino acids.

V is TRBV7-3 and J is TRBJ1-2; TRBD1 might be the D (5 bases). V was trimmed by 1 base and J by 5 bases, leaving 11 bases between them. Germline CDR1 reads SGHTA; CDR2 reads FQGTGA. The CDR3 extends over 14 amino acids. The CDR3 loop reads CASSLNSGAYGYTF. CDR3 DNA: TGTGCCAGCAGCTTAAACAGCGGGGCATATGGCTACACCTTC.

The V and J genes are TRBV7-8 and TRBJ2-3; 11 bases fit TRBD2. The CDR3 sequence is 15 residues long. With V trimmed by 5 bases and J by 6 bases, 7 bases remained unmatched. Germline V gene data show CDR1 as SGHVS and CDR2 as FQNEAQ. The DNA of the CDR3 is TGTGCCAGCAGCGTAACTAGCGGGAGTAGGGATACGCAGTATTTT. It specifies CASSVTSGSRDTQYF.

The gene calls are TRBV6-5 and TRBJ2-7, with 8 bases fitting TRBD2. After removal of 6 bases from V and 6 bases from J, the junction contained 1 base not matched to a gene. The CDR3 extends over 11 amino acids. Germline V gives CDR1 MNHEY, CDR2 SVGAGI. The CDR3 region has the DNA TGTGCCAGCAGGGGACTAGGCGAGCAGTACTTC. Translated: CASRGLGEQYF.

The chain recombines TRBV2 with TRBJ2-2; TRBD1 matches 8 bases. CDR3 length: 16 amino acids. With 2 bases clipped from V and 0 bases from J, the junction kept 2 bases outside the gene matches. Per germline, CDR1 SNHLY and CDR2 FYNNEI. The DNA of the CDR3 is TGTGCCAGCAGTGAACAGGGGGCGTCGAACACCGGGGAGCTGTTTTTT. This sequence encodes CASSEQGASNTGELFF.

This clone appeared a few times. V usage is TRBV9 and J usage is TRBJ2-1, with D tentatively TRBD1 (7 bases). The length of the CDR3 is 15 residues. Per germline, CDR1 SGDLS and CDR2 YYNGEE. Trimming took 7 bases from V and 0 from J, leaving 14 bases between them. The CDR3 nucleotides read TGTGCCAGCCAGGGGGACTTTAGCTCCTACAATGAGCAGTTCTTC. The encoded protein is CASQGDFSSYNEQFF.

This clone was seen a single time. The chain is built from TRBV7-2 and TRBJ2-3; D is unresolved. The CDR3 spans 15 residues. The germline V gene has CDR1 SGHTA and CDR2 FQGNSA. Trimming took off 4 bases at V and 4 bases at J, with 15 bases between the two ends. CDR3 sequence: CASSWVSRGSDTQYF. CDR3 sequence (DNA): TGTGCCAGCAGCTGGGTATCTCGAGGCTCAGATACGCAGTATTTT. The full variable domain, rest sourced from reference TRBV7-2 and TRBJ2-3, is GAGVSQSPSNKVTEKGKDVELRCDPISGHTALYWYRQSLGQGLEFLIYFQGNSAPDKSGLPSDRFSAERTGGSVSTLTIQRTQQEDSAVYLCASSWVSRGSDTQYFGPGTRLTVL.

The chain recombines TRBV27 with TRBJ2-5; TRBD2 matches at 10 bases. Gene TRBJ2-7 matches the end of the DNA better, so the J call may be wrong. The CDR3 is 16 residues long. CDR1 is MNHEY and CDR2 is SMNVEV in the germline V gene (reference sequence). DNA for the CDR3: TGTGCCAGCAGTACCCTTGCTAGCGGGGGCTCCTACGAGCAGTACTTC. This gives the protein CASSTLASGGSYEQYF.

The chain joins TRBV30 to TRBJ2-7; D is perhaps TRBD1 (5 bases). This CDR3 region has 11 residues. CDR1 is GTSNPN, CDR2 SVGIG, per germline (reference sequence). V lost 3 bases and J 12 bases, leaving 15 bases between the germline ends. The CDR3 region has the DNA TGTGCCTGGAGGGGGCAGGGCGGTAGGTACTTC. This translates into CAWRGQGGRYF.

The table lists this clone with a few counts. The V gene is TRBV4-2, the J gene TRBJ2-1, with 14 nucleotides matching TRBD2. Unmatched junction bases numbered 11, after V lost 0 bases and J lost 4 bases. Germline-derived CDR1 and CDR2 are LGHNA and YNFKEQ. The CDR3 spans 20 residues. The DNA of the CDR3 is TGTGCCAGCAGCCAAGATCTCTGGACTAGCGGGAGGCAACTTTACAATGAGCAGTTCTTC. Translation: CASSQDLWTSGRQLYNEQFF.

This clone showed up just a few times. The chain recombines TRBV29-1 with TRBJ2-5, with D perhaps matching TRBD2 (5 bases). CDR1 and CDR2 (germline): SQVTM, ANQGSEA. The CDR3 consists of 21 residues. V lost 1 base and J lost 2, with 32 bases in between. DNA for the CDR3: TGCAGCGTTGAAGTAGTTAGTCGGGGTGGTTTATTTAAAGAAAATCAAGAGACCCAGTACTTC. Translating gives CSVEVVSRGGLFKENQETQYF.

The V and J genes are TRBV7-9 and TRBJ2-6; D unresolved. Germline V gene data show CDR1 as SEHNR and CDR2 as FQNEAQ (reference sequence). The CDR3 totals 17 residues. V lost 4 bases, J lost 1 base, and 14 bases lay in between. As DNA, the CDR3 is TGTGCCAGCAGCTCACCGGGTGTATCGTCTGGGGCCAACGTCCTGACTTTC. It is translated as CASSSPGVSSGANVLTF.

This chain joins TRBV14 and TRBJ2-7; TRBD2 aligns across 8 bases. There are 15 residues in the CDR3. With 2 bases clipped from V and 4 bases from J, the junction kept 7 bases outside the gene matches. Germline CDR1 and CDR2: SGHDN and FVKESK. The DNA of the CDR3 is TGTGCCAGCAGCCAACTAGCGGGTGCAGCTTACGAGCAGTACTTC. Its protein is CASSQLAGAAYEQYF.

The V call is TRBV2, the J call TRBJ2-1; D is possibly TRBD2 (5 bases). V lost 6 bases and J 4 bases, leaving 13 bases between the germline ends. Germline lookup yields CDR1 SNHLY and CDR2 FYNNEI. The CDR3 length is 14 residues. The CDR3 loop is CASRLGVVYNEQFF. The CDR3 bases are TGTGCCAGCAGACTAGGTGTTGTTTACAATGAGCAGTTCTTC.

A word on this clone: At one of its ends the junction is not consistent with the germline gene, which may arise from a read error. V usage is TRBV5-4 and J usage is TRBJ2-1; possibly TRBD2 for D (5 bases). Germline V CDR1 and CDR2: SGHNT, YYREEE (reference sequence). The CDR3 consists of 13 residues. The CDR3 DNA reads TGTGCCAGCAGCTTGGGGCAGGAGGTACGCAGAATCTTC. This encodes CASSLGQEVRRIF.

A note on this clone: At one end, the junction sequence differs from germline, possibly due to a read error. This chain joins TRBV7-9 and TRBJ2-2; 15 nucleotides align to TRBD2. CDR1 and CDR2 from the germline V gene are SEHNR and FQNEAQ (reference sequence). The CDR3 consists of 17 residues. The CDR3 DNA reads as TGTTCCAGCAGCTTCCGGACTAGCGGGAGGGAGGGCGGGGAGCTGTTTTTT. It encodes CSSSFRTSGREGGELFF.